These 21 T cell receptor beta chains originate from one sample sequenced in a study of technical replicates of blood from a handful of donors. Profiled with immunoSEQ multiplex PCR; TCRdb holds only in-frame clones, not every one. This sample yields 70,000 to 95,000 clones, of which approximately 96% are seen a single time; around 0.23% belongs to the top ten. The source material was T cells isolated from PBMCs. These receptors were obtained from a human donor in good health.

The V and J genes are TRBV30 and TRBJ2-7, with D perhaps TRBD2 (6 bases). CDR3 length: 12 amino acids. Germline CDR1 reads GTSNPN; CDR2 reads SVGIG (reference sequence). V was shortened by 2 bases and J by 7 bases, with 12 bases between the two germline ends. DNA for the CDR3: TGTGCCTGGAGTTGGGGGACTTGGGAGCAGTACTTC. Its translation is CAWSWGTWEQYF.

The rearrangement joins TRBV5-1 to TRBJ2-7; 7 bases are a match to TRBD1. Germline lookup yields CDR1 SGHRS and CDR2 YFSETQ. This CDR3 is built from 14 residues. The J segment lost 0 bases and the V segment lost 4 bases, leaving 4 bases of the junction unmatched. Here the CDR3 DNA reads TGCGCCAGCAGCGTATCAGGGGGCTCCTACGAGCAGTACTTC. It specifies CASSVSGGSYEQYF.

V usage is TRBV7-8 and J usage is TRBJ2-7; 7 bases are shared with TRBD2. Unmatched junction bases numbered 4, after V lost 0 bases and J lost 2 bases. This CDR3 spans 15 amino acids. Looked up from germline, CDR1 is SGHVS and CDR2 is FQNEAQ. In DNA, the CDR3 is TGTGCCAGCAGCTTAGCAAGGACTAGACCCTACGAGCAGTACTTC. This gives the protein CASSLARTRPYEQYF.

The chain links TRBV10-1 to TRBJ2-7; TRBD2 matches 8 bases. V shed 3 bases and J 2 bases; nucleotides not matched to a gene: 3. Per the germline V gene, CDR1 is WNHNN and CDR2 is SYGVQD (reference sequence). CDR3 length equals 14 residues. The CDR3 DNA follows: TGCGCCAGCAGTGATACGGGGGGGCCCTACGAGCAGTACTTC. It is translated as CASSDTGGPYEQYF.

The V gene is TRBV25-1, the J gene TRBJ2-1; 11 bases are a match to TRBD2. Germline CDR1 and CDR2: MGHDK and SYGVNS. This CDR3 is 16 amino acids long. The trim removed 4 bases at V and 2 bases at J, leaving 4 bases unmatched. This chain's CDR3 is CASSARLAGPYNEQFF. The CDR3 bases are TGTGCCAGCAGTGCTCGACTAGCGGGGCCCTACAATGAGCAGTTCTTC. The full variable domain, completed using reference TRBV25-1 and TRBJ2-1, is EADIYQTPRYLVIGTGKKITLECSQTMGHDKMYWYQQDPGMELHLIHYSYGVNSTEKGDLSSESTVSRIRTEHFPLTLESARPSHTSQYLCASSARLAGPYNEQFFGPGTRLTVL.

The CDR3 is CASSLALAEEQYF. The CDR3 DNA reads TGTGCCAGCAGCTTGGCTCTCGCGGAGGAGCAGTACTTC. V and J are TRBV5-8 and TRBJ2-7; D is undetermined. V was trimmed by 0 bases and J by 7 bases, leaving 11 bases between them. Germline-derived CDR1 and CDR2 are SGHTS and YDEGEE. This CDR3 has 13 amino acids.

V and J are TRBV6-6 and TRBJ2-1; no firm D call. This CDR3 is 13 amino acids long. CDR1 and CDR2 (germline): MNHNY, SVGAGI (reference sequence). V was trimmed by 6 bases and J by 4 bases, leaving 10 bases between them. CDR3 region: CASSTSGYNEQFF. The CDR3 DNA sequence: TGTGCCAGCAGCACCTCAGGTTACAATGAGCAGTTCTTC.

J is TRBJ1-1 and V is TRBV7-9; TRBD1 matches at 9 bases. In germline, CDR1 is SEHNR, CDR2 FQNEAQ (reference sequence). This CDR3 region has 13 residues. J lost 8 bases, V lost 0 bases, and 1 base had no gene match. In DNA form, the CDR3 reads TGTGCCAGCAGCTTAGCCGGACAGGGGGAAGCTTTCTTT. Its translation is CASSLAGQGEAFF.

The chain carries TRBV5-1 and TRBJ1-1, with 7 nucleotides matching TRBD1. The CDR3 runs to 14 residues. Germline assignment: CDR1 SGHRS and CDR2 YFSETQ. The trim removed 0 bases at V and 6 bases at J, leaving 5 bases unmatched. CDR3 coding DNA: TGCGCCAGCAGCTTGGAGGGACAGATCTCTGAAGCTTTCTTT. This gives the protein CASSLEGQISEAFF.

This rearrangement joins TRBV5-1 to TRBJ2-7; D is unresolved. Trimming cost V 0 bases and J 3 bases, with 19 bases left between them. The length of the CDR3 is 17 residues. CDR1 is SGHRS and CDR2 is YFSETQ in the germline V gene. The CDR3 reads CASSLASPGRVIYEQYF. Written as DNA, the CDR3 is TGCGCCAGCAGCTTGGCCTCTCCCGGCCGGGTGATCTACGAGCAGTACTTC.

The rearrangement links TRBV21-1 to TRBJ2-7; the table's D call, TRBD2, has no DNA check behind it. TRBV21-1 is termed a pseudogene. There are 13 residues in the CDR3. CDR3 sequence: CASSRCIAYEQYF. The CDR3 DNA reads TGTGCCAGCAGCCGGTGCATTGCGTACGAGCAGTACTTC.

This rearrangement joins TRBV6-1 to TRBJ2-1; 7 bases agree with TRBD1. This CDR3 has 13 amino acids. The germline V gene has CDR1 MNHNS and CDR2 SASEGT. V was clipped by 3 bases and J by 15 bases; unmatched bases: 11. The CDR3 region is CASSENLKTGPFF. The DNA for the CDR3 is TGTGCCAGCAGTGAGAATCTGAAGACAGGGCCGTTCTTC.

J is TRBJ2-7 and V is TRBV19, with 9 nucleotides matching TRBD1. Germline-derived CDR1 and CDR2 are LNHDA and SQIVND (reference sequence). This CDR3 comprises 14 residues. V shed 4 bases, J shed 2 bases, and the junction held 3 bases outside the gene matches. For the CDR3, the DNA is TGTGCCAGTAGTAGGGGACAGGGAACCTACGAGCAGTACTTC. It yields the protein CASSRGQGTYEQYF.

The CDR3 nucleotides read TGCGCCAGCAGCCCGGTACCAACAGGGGACGCTTTCTTT. Its translation is CASSPVPTGDAFF. The J gene is TRBJ1-1, the V gene TRBV5-1; 7 nucleotides agree with TRBD1. From germline, CDR1 is SGHRS and CDR2 YFSETQ. The CDR3 runs 13 residues. Trimming cost V 4 bases and J 11 bases; bases outside gene matches: 11.

This clone has a handful of counts. The chain's CDR3 is CAWTRGLNTEAFF. CDR3 DNA sequence: TGTGCCTGGACCAGGGGATTGAACACTGAAGCTTTCTTT. This chain connects TRBV30 to TRBJ1-1, with TRBD1 as a possible D gene (6 bases). Trimming shortened V by 4 bases and J by 0 bases, and 9 bases separated the two germline ends. This CDR3 region has 13 residues. Germline assignment: CDR1 GTSNPN and CDR2 SVGIG (reference sequence).

This rearrangement joins TRBV7-8 to TRBJ1-1; 8 nucleotides match TRBD1. The V gene end was trimmed by 5 bases and the J gene end by 6 bases; junction bases not matched to a gene: 11. The CDR3 is 15 amino acids. Germline CDR1 is SGHVS and CDR2 is FQNEAQ. Written as DNA, the CDR3 is TGTGCCAGCAGCCTTGGACAGGGTGGGTTGGCTGAAGCTTTCTTT. Its translation is CASSLGQGGLAEAFF.

J is TRBJ1-3 and V is TRBV11-3; the match to TRBD1 covers 7 bases. The CDR3 runs 13 residues. Per the germline V gene, CDR1 is SGHNT and CDR2 is YENEEA. Unmatched junction bases numbered 0, after V lost 4 bases and J lost 3 bases. The CDR3 DNA sequence: TGTGCCAGCAGCTGGACAGGTGGAAACACCATATATTTT. Protein sequence: CASSWTGGNTIYF.

J is TRBJ2-1 and V is TRBV7-7; 7 bases line up with TRBD2. The CDR3 sequence is 14 residues long. Per germline, CDR1 SSHAT and CDR2 FNYEAQ (reference sequence). The V segment lost 1 base and the J segment 5 bases; nucleotides outside the gene matches: 2. The CDR3 is CASSLGLADNEQFF. CDR3 nucleotide sequence: TGTGCCAGCAGCTTAGGTCTAGCGGACAATGAGCAGTTCTTC.

The chain joins TRBV27 to TRBJ2-2, with D perhaps matching TRBD1 (5 bases). The CDR3 totals 13 residues. Germline V gene lookup returns CDR1 MNHEY and CDR2 SMNVEV (reference sequence). Trimming cost V 6 bases and J 6 bases, with 11 bases left between them. This chain's CDR3 is CASSTIQAGELFF. CDR3 nucleotide sequence: TGTGCCAGCAGCACAATACAGGCCGGGGAGCTGTTTTTT.

The chain recombines TRBV5-1 with TRBJ1-4; TRBD1 agrees at 9 bases. This CDR3 comprises 15 residues. V trimming: 0 bases; J trimming: 7 bases; junction bases outside the gene matches: 4. Germline CDR1 reads SGHRS; CDR2 reads YFSETQ. CDR3 DNA: TGCGCCAGCAGCTTGGGGACAGGGGTCGGTGAAAAACTGTTTTTT. Amino acid sequence: CASSLGTGVGEKLFF.

The chain recombines TRBV7-9 with TRBJ1-2, with TRBD1 identical over 8 bases. With 5 bases clipped from V and 6 bases from J, the junction kept 8 bases outside the gene matches. The CDR3 has 14 residues. CDR1 SEHNR and CDR2 FQNEAQ come from the germline V gene (reference sequence). CDR3 sequence: CASSPLTGEDGYTF. The CDR3 nucleotides read TGTGCCAGCAGCCCTTTGACAGGGGAGGATGGCTACACCTTC.